This entry features one T cell receptor beta chain sequence. The CDR3 runs to 16 residues. With 1 base removed from V and 2 bases from J, the gap between germline ends came to 10 bases. Germline loops: CDR1 SGHDT, CDR2 YYEEEE. The sample is drawn from a study of shared clonotypes between healthy human individuals. Sequencing used immunoSEQ multiplex PCR; TCRdb keeps in-frame clones, though not all of them. The table includes 180,000 or so clones, over 80% detected once. Sequenced sample: naive CD4+ T cells sorted from blood. Subset noted: CD45RA+ positively selected. This sequence was found in a woman aged 25 to 39 in good health. The chain employs TRBV5-6 and TRBJ2-6; D unresolved. This chain's CDR3 is CASSLLLDPGANVLTF. In DNA, the CDR3 is TGTGCCAGCAGCTTGTTGTTAGACCCTGGGGCCAACGTCCTGACTTTC. Full variable domain (missing parts from reference TRBV5-6 and TRBJ2-6): DAGVTQSPTHLIKTRGQQVTLRCSPKSGHDTVSWYQQALGQGPQFIFQYYEEEERQRGNFPDRFSGHQFPNYSSELNVNALLLGDSALYLCASSLLLDPGANVLTFGAGSRLTVL.